This T cell receptor beta chain was found in a study of T cells in Graves' hyperthyroidism and ophthalmopathy. Study-level background: Once the initial diagnosis was made, peripheral blood was obtained before any treatment. The study's findings and limits: Expanded thyroid clonotypes (above 0.001) were mostly also found in blood.

Amplification of TCR beta CDR3 regions used RNA as the template. HTBI primers were employed in a first-round RT-PCR of the TCR CDR3. TCRdb analysed the multiplex PCR reads with MiXCR anew, one entry per CDR3 protein. The sample has a few hundred thousand distinct CDR3 sequences; about 17% are singletons. V lost 5 bases, J lost 3 bases, and 9 bases stayed unmatched. Germline lookup yields CDR1 MNHEY and CDR2 SMNVEV (reference sequence). The CDR3 covers 15 residues. With respect to this clonotype: The antigen remains unidentified.

Thyroid ultrasound and orbital computed tomography, with clinical symptoms and serum thyroxine and TRAb, informed diagnoses. Extraction of PBMCs used more than 8.5 ml of fresh peripheral blood. The sample consisted of blood. The receptor's source is a man aged 35 to 55 with Graves' hyperthyroidism. The chain has TRBV27 and TRBJ2-7, with 8 bases fitting TRBD1. The CDR3: CASSTTGTGLYEQYF. The CDR3 region has the DNA TGTGCCAGCAGTACTACCGGGACAGGCCTCTACGAGCAGTACTTC.